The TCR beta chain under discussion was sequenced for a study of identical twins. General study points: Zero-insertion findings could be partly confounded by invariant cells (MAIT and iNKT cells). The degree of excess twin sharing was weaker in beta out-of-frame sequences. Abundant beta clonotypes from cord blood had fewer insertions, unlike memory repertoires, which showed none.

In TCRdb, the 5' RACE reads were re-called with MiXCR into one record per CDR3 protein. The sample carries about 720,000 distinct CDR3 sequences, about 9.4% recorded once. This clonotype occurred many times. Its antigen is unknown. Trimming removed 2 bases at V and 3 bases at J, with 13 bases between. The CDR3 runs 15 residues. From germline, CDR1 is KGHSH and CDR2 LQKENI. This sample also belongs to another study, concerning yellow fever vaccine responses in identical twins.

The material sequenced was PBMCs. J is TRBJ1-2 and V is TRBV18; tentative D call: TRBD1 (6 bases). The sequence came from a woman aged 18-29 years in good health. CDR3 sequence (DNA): TGTGCCAGCTCACCATTCGACGGGGGGCACTATGGCTACACCTTC. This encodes CASSPFDGGHYGYTF.